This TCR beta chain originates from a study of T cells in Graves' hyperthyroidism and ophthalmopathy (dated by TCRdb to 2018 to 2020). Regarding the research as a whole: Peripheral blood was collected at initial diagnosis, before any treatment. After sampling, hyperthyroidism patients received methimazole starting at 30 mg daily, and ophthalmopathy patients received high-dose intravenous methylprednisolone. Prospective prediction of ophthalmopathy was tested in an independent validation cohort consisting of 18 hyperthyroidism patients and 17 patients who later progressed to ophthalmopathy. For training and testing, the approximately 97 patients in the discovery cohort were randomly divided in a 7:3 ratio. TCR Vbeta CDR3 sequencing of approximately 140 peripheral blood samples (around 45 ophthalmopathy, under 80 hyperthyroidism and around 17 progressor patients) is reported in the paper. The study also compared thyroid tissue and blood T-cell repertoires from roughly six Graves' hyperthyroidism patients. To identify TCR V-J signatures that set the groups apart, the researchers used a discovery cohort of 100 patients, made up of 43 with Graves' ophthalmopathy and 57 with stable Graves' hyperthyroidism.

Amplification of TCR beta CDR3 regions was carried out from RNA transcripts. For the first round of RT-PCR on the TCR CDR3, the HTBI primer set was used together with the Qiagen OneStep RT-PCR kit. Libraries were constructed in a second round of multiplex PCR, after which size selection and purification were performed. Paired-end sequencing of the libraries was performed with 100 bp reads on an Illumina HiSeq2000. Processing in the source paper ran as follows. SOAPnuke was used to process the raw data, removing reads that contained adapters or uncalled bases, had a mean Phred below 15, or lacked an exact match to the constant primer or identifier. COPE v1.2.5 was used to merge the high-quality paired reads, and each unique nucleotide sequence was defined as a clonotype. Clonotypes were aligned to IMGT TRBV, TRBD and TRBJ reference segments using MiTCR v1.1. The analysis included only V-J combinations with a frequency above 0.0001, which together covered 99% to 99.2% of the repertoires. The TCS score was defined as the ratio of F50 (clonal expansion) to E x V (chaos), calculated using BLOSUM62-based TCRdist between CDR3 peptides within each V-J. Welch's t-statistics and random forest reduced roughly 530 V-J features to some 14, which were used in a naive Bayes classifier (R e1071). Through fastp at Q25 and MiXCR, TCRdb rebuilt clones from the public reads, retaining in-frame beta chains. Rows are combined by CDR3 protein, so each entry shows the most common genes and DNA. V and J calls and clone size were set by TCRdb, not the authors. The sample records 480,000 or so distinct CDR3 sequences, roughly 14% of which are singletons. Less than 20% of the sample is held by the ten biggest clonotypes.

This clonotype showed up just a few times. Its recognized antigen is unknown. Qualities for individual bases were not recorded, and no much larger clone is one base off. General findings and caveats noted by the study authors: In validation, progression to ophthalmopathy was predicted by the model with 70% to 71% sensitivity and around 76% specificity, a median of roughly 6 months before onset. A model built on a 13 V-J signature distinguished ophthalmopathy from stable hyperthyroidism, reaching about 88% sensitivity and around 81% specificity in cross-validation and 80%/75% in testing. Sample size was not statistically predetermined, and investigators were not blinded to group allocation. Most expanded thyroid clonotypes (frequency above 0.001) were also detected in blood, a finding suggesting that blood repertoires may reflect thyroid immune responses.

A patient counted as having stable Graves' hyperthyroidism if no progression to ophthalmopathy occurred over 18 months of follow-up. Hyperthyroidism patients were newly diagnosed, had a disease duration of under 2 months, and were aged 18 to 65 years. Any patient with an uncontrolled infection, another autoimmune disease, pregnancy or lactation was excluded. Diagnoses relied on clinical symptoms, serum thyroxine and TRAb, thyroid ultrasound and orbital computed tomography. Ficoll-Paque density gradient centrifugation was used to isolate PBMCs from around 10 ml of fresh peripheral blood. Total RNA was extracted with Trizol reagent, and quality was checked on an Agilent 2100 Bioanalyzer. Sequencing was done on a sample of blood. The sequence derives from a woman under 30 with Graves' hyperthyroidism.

The base sequence is TGTGCCAGTCGCCCGACCAGGGAAAGGGTATATGAAAAACTGTTTTTT. Protein translation: CASRPTRERVYEKLFF. Recombination connected TRBV27 to TRBJ1-4; tentative D gene TRBD1, with 5 bases matching. V is pared back by 9 bases and J by 6 bases, with 23 bases lying between the germline termini. The CDR3 starts with the cysteine, ends with the phenylalanine, and has 16 residues. Only the CDR3 DNA is retained, 48 bases long and in frame from the first base. CDR1 and CDR2, per the germline V gene (reference sequence), are MNHEY and SMNVEV.